These 27 T cell receptor beta chains were all obtained from the same sample, sequenced in a study of human thymus T cells. Libraries were prepared by immunoSEQ multiplex PCR; TCRdb keeps only in-frame clonotypes and omits some of them. The sample contains about 78,000 clones, nearly 98% of which appear only once. Thymus was obtained from resections taken during corrective heart surgery. The specimen sequenced was thymus tissue. These receptors all stem from a boy under three years old with a congenital heart defect but otherwise immunologically healthy.

The chain is built from TRBV14 and TRBJ2-2; 9 bases agree with TRBD2. This CDR3 region has 18 residues. V lost 0 bases to trimming and J lost 7 bases; unmatched junction nucleotides: 12. Per the germline V gene, CDR1 is SGHDN and CDR2 is FVKESK. The CDR3 DNA is TGTGCCAGCAGCCAAGAAGAGGGATCTAGCGGGGTGGGCGGGGAGCTGTTTTTT. It translates to CASSQEEGSSGVGGELFF. The variable domain in full, completed from reference TRBV14 and TRBJ2-2, reads EAGVTQFPSHSVIEKGQTVTLRCDPISGHDNLYWYRRVMGKEIKFLLHFVKESKQDESGMPNNRFLAERTGGTYSTLKVQPAELEDSGVYFCASSQEEGSSGVGGELFFGEGSRLTVL.

The V and J genes are TRBV4-1 and TRBJ2-7, with D hard to call. The CDR3 extends over 14 amino acids. V lost 0 bases and J 0 bases, leaving 6 bases between the germline ends. Germline CDR1 MGHRA, CDR2 YSYEKL. The CDR3 coding sequence is TGCGCCAGCAGCCAAGAGCGGAGCTCCTACGAGCAGTACTTC. Its translation is CASSQERSSYEQYF.

The chain has TRBV14 and TRBJ2-3, with 9 bases matching TRBD2. Per germline, CDR1 SGHDN and CDR2 FVKESK. The length of the CDR3 is 17 residues. Trimming cost V 4 bases and J 5 bases; bases outside gene matches: 13. CDR3 sequence (DNA): TGTGCCAGCAGCCTACTCACACAGCGGGAGGTTGTAGATACGCAGTATTTT. The encoded protein is CASSLLTQREVVDTQYF.

This sequence joins TRBV12-5 and TRBJ2-3; no clear D gene. The V end was cut by 5 bases, the J end by 0 bases, with 12 bases between. The CDR3 extends over 15 amino acids. Germline V gene lookup returns CDR1 LGHNT and CDR2 FRNRAP. Here the CDR3 DNA reads TGTGCTAGTGGTCCCTCAAGCTTAAGCACAGATACGCAGTATTTT. It translates to CASGPSSLSTDTQYF.

This chain's CDR3 is CASRSIRGTDTQYF. Here the CDR3 DNA reads TGTGCCAGCAGGTCTATCCGGGGCACAGATACGCAGTATTTT. The chain uses TRBV7-2 and TRBJ2-3; D not certain. With 6 bases removed from V and 1 base from J, the gap between germline ends came to 11 bases. CDR3 length: 14 amino acids. CDR1 and CDR2 from the germline V gene are SGHTA and FQGNSA.

V and J are TRBV5-6 and TRBJ2-7, with D perhaps matching TRBD2 (6 bases). The CDR3 has 18 amino acids. CDR1 is SGHDT, CDR2 YYEEEE, per germline. Trimming took 0 bases from V and 7 from J, leaving 26 bases between them. The CDR3 DNA follows: TGTGCCAGCAGCTTGGGGACGCGAGGGGAGGAAATACCGAAGGAGCAGTACTTC. It is translated as CASSLGTRGEEIPKEQYF.

The chain is built from TRBV25-1 and TRBJ1-2; tentatively, D is TRBD1 (5 bases). Germline V gene lookup returns CDR1 MGHDK and CDR2 SYGVNS. Trimming took off 8 bases at V and 8 bases at J, with 18 bases between the two ends. The length of the CDR3 is 13 residues. The CDR3: CASQGGGPDGYTF. In DNA form, the CDR3 reads TGTGCCAGCCAGGGTGGTGGGCCGGACGGCTACACCTTC.

DNA of the CDR3: TGTGCCAGCAGTGACCGACCAGGACTAGCGGGGGGGATTAATGAGCAGTTCTTC. Translated, it gives CASSDRPGLAGGINEQFF. J is TRBJ2-1 and V is TRBV28, with TRBD2 matching over 15 bases. V trimming: 5 bases; J trimming: 7 bases; junction bases outside the gene matches: 12. Germline CDR1 reads MDHEN; CDR2 reads SYDVKM. The CDR3 covers 18 residues.

The CDR3 DNA reads as TGTGCCAGCAGTTTAGCAGGAACGAACACCGGGGAGCTGTTTTTT. Translating it yields CASSLAGTNTGELFF. The chain recombines TRBV28 with TRBJ2-2; D ambiguous. Trimming left V 2 bases short and J 0 bases short, with 7 bases between. This CDR3 region has 15 residues. CDR1 is MDHEN and CDR2 is SYDVKM in the germline V gene.

The chain carries TRBV18 and TRBJ2-1; the match to TRBD2 covers 13 bases. V trimming: 0 bases; J trimming: 5 bases; junction bases outside the gene matches: 7. CDR1 and CDR2 (germline): KGHSH, LQKENI. The CDR3 consists of 18 residues. The DNA of the CDR3 is TGTGCCAGCTCACCACCGTGGACTAGCGGGAGATGGGACAATGAGCAGTTCTTC. It codes for CASSPPWTSGRWDNEQFF.

Here the CDR3 reads CASSQGIPSGNTIYF. CDR3 DNA sequence: TGCGCCAGCAGCCAAGGGATCCCCTCTGGAAACACCATATATTTT. The chain combines TRBV4-3 with TRBJ1-3; no definite D call. V lost 1 base and J lost 0, with 7 bases in between. The CDR3 has 15 residues. Germline values: CDR1 LGHNA, CDR2 YSLEER.

The chain uses TRBV6-5 and TRBJ2-5, with a possible D match to TRBD2 (5 bases). V lost 4 bases to trimming and J lost 4 bases, with 13 bases between them. Germline V gene data show CDR1 as MNHEY and CDR2 as SVGAGI. CDR3 length: 14 residues. CDR3 DNA sequence: TGTGCCAGCAGTTTTACGGGTCGGGGAGAGACCCAGTACTTC. This sequence encodes CASSFTGRGETQYF.

The rearrangement joins TRBV19 to TRBJ1-5; 8 bases are shared with TRBD1. The CDR3 consists of 14 residues. The junction had 9 bases not matched to a gene; V was cut back by 5 bases and J by 9 bases. Germline V gene lookup returns CDR1 LNHDA and CDR2 SQIVND (reference sequence). CDR3 DNA sequence: TGTGCCAGTAGTGTCGGACAGGGCATTAGGCCCCAGCATTTT. Translated, it gives CASSVGQGIRPQHF.

The V gene is TRBV18, the J gene TRBJ1-1; the D is unclear. Germline V gene sequence: CDR1 KGHSH, CDR2 LQKENI. V was pared by 1 base and J by 0 bases, with 6 bases between. This CDR3 region has 14 residues. CDR3 nucleotides: TGTGCCAGCTCACCACAGGGAGTGAACACTGAAGCTTTCTTT. Its translation is CASSPQGVNTEAFF. Filled out from reference TRBV18 and TRBJ1-1, the complete variable domain reads NAGVMQNPRHLVRRRGQEARLRCSPMKGHSHVYWYRQLPEEGLKFMVYLQKENIIDESGMPKERFSAEFPKEGPSILRIQQVVRGDSAAYFCASSPQGVNTEAFFGQGTRLTVV.

This clone was seen a single time. The chain links TRBV5-5 to TRBJ2-7, with D perhaps TRBD2 (6 bases). This CDR3 is 14 amino acids long. Germline V gene data show CDR1 as SGHKS and CDR2 as YYEKEE (reference sequence). V was cut by 4 bases and J by 3 bases, with 14 bases left in between. This CDR3 is CASSPGGGIYEQYF. DNA for the CDR3: TGTGCCAGCAGCCCGGGCGGCGGGATCTACGAGCAGTACTTC.

The CDR3 loop reads CASSKALWTGRDTQYF. The CDR3 DNA reads as TGTGCCAGCAGCAAAGCCCTATGGACAGGGCGGGATACGCAGTATTTT. The rearrangement links TRBV21-1 to TRBJ2-3; the D call in the table, TRBD1, was not verified against the DNA. TRBV21-1 is marked as a pseudogene. CDR3 length: 16 residues.

The CDR3, as DNA: TGTGCCAGCAGTGAAGCGAGGAAGACAGGGGGAGAGAGGGGCAAAAACATTCAGTACTTC. It encodes CASSEARKTGGERGKNIQYF. V usage is TRBV6-1 and J usage is TRBJ2-4; TRBD1 agrees at 9 bases. Germline CDR1 reads MNHNS; CDR2 reads SASEGT. V lost 0 bases to trimming and J lost 3 bases; unmatched junction nucleotides: 15. This CDR3 has 20 amino acids.

This rearrangement joins TRBV18 to TRBJ2-1; unclear D gene. This CDR3 has 16 residues. Trimming stripped 2 bases from V and 0 bases from J, with 11 bases between. Germline assignment: CDR1 KGHSH and CDR2 LQKENI. CDR3 bases: TGTGCCAGCTCACCAATCAAGGGCTTCTCCTACAATGAGCAGTTCTTC. Protein sequence: CASSPIKGFSYNEQFF.

This chain links TRBV18 with TRBJ2-7, with D possibly called TRBD1 or TRBD2 (6 bases each). Germline V gene data show CDR1 as KGHSH and CDR2 as LQKENI. V was shortened by 6 bases and J by 3 bases, with 18 bases between the two germline ends. This CDR3 spans 15 amino acids. The DNA for the CDR3 is TGTGCCAGCTCTCCTAGACGCGGGACACTCTACGAGCAGTACTTC. Amino acid sequence: CASSPRRGTLYEQYF.

V usage is TRBV18 and J usage is TRBJ2-3, with 9 bases that match TRBD1. Germline V lookup: CDR1 KGHSH, CDR2 LQKENI. This CDR3 spans 16 amino acids. V dropped 2 bases and J dropped 1; count of bases not matched to a gene: 4. The CDR3 region is CASSPFRDRGTDTQYF. The CDR3 coding sequence is TGTGCCAGCTCACCATTCCGGGACAGGGGCACAGATACGCAGTATTTT.

The rearrangement uses TRBV30 and TRBJ2-5; 7 bases align to TRBD1. The germline CDR1 and CDR2 sequences are GTSNPN and SVGIG (reference sequence). With 3 bases clipped from V and 1 base from J, the junction kept 20 bases outside the gene matches. This CDR3 is built from 19 residues. CDR3 bases: TGTGCCTGGAGCGAATTAGGGACAGAAAAAATCTCCCCCCAAGAGACCCAGTACTTC. Translation: CAWSELGTEKISPQETQYF.

The J gene is TRBJ1-1, the V gene TRBV25-1; D call uncertain. The CDR3 contains 14 residues. In germline, CDR1 is MGHDK, CDR2 SYGVNS. Trimming removed 2 bases from V and 5 bases from J, with 12 bases in between. The CDR3 loop is CASSEAYGDTEAFF. In DNA, the CDR3 is TGTGCCAGCAGTGAAGCTTACGGGGATACTGAAGCTTTCTTT.

The chain combines TRBV4-1 with TRBJ2-7; a weak D match, TRBD1 (7 bases). This CDR3 region has 18 residues. V lost 0 bases, J lost 4 bases, and 22 bases lay in between. CDR1 is MGHRA and CDR2 is YSYEKL in the germline V gene. CDR3 DNA: TGCGCCAGCAGCCAAGATCCTCCGGGGTGGAGGGGGCCTTACGAGCAGTACTTC. Translated: CASSQDPPGWRGPYEQYF.

J is TRBJ2-2 and V is TRBV27, with 14 bases that match TRBD2. V trimming: 3 bases; J trimming: 5 bases; junction bases outside the gene matches: 14. Germline V CDR1 and CDR2: MNHEY, SMNVEV (reference sequence). The CDR3 runs to 20 residues. This chain's CDR3 is CASSFAVGTSGSKVTGELFF. The CDR3 DNA reads TGTGCCAGCAGTTTCGCTGTAGGGACTAGCGGGAGTAAGGTGACCGGGGAGCTGTTTTTT.

The rearrangement joins TRBV25-1 to TRBJ1-3; D is undetermined. The germline CDR1 and CDR2 sequences are MGHDK and SYGVNS. The V end lost 9 bases, the J end lost 0 bases, and 15 bases lay between the germline ends. The CDR3 length is 15 residues. The CDR3 DNA sequence: TGTGCCAGTCAGGAGGGCATCTTCTCTGGAAACACCATATATTTT. Translation gives CASQEGIFSGNTIYF. The variable domain in full, with the rest retrieved from reference TRBV25-1 and TRBJ1-3, is EADIYQTPRYLVIGTGKKITLECSQTMGHDKMYWYQQDPGMELHLIHYSYGVNSTEKGDLSSESTVSRIRTEHFPLTLESARPSHTSQYLCASQEGIFSGNTIYFGEGSWLTVV.

V is TRBV28 and J is TRBJ2-7; no reliable D call. The CDR3 runs 15 residues. With 4 bases removed from V and 4 bases from J, the gap between germline ends came to 17 bases. Germline-derived CDR1 and CDR2 are MDHEN and SYDVKM. CDR3 nucleotide sequence: TGTGCCAGCAGTTCGACTCAAACCCGCCGTTACGAGCAGTACTTC. This sequence encodes CASSSTQTRRYEQYF.

The V and J genes are TRBV7-9 and TRBJ2-7, with D maybe TRBD2 (5 bases). Germline-derived CDR1 and CDR2 are SEHNR and FQNEAQ (reference sequence). Deletions cut 5 bases from V and 3 bases from J, with 23 bases between. The CDR3 spans 17 residues. The CDR3: CASSTDPPPGLYYEQYF. In nucleotides, the CDR3 is TGTGCCAGCAGCACGGACCCCCCCCCAGGACTCTACTACGAGCAGTACTTC.